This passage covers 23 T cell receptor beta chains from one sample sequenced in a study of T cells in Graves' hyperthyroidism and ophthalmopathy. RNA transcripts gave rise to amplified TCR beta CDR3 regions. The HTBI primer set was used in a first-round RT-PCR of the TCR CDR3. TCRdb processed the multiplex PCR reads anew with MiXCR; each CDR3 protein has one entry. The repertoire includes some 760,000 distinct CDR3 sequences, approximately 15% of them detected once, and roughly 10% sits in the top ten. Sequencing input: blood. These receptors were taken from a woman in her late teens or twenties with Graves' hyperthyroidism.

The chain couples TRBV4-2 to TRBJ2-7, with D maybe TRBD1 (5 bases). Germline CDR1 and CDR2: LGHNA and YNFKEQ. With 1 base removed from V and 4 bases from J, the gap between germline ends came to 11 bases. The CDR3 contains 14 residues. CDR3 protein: CASSQAPGQYEQYF. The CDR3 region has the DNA TGTGCCAGCAGCCAAGCCCCAGGGCAATACGAGCAGTACTTC.

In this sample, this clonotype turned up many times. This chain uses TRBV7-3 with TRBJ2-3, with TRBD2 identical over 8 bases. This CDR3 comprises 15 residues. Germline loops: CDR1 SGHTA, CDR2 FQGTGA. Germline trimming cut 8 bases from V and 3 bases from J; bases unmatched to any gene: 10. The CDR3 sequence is CASSTGGTSTDTQYF. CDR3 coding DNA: TGTGCCAGCTCAACCGGGGGGACTAGTACAGATACGCAGTATTTT.

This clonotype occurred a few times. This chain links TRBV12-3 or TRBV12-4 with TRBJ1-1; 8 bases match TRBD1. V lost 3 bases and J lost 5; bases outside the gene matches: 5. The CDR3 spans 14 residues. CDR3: CASSFGRGLTEAFF. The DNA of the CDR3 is TGTGCCAGCAGTTTTGGCAGGGGGCTGACTGAAGCTTTCTTT.

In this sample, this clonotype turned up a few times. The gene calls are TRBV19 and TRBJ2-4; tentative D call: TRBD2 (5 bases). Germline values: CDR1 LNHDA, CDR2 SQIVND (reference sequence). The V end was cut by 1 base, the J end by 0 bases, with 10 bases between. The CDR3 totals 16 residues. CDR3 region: CASSIVSGIAKNIQYF. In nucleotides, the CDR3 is TGTGCCAGTAGTATAGTGTCGGGGATAGCCAAAAACATTCAGTACTTC. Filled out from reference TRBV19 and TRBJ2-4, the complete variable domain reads DGGITQSPKYLFRKEGQNVTLSCEQNLNHDAMYWYRQDPGQGLRLIYYSQIVNDFQKGDIAEGYSVSREKKESFPLTVTSAQKNPTAFYLCASSIVSGIAKNIQYFGAGTRLSVL.

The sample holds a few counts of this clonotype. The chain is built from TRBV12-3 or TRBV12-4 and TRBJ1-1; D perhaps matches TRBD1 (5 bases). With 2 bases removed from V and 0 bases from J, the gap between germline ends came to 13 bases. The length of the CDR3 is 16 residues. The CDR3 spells CASSLRGAGVNTEAFF. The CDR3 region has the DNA TGTGCCAGCAGTTTACGGGGCGCGGGAGTGAACACTGAAGCTTTCTTT.

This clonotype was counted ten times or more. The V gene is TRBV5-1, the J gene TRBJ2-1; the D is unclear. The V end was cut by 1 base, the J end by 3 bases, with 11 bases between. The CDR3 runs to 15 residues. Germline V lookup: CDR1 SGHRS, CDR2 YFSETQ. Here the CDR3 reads CASSLHPEIYNEQFF. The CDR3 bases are TGCGCCAGCAGCTTGCACCCGGAGATCTACAATGAGCAGTTCTTC. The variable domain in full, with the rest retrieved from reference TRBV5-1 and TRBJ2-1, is KAGVTQTPRYLIKTRGQQVTLSCSPISGHRSVSWYQQTPGQGLQFLFEYFSETQRNKGNFPGRFSGRQFSNSRSEMNVSTLELGDSALYLCASSLHPEIYNEQFFGPGTRLTVL.

This CDR3 is CASSFLGARNEQYF. For the CDR3, the DNA is TGTGCCAGCAGTTTCTTAGGAGCGCGGAACGAGCAGTACTTC. The chain has TRBV27 and TRBJ2-7, with unresolved D. Trimming left V 3 bases short and J 5 bases short, with 14 bases between. This CDR3 spans 14 amino acids. CDR1 is MNHEY, CDR2 SMNVEV, per germline (reference sequence).

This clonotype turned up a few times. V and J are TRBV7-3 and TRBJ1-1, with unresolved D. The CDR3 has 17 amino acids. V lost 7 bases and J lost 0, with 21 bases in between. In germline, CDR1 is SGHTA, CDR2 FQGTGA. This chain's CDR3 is CASINRHGRSMNTEAFF. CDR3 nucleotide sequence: TGTGCCAGCATCAACCGCCACGGAAGATCCATGAACACTGAAGCTTTCTTT.

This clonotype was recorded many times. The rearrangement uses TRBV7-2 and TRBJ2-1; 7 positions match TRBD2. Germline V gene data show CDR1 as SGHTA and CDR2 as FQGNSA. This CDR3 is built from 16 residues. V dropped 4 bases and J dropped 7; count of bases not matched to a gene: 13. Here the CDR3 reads CASSSSPWTSLNEQFF. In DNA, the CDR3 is TGTGCCAGCAGCTCTTCCCCCTGGACTAGTCTTAATGAGCAGTTCTTC. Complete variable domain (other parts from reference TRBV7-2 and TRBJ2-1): GAGVSQSPSNKVTEKGKDVELRCDPISGHTALYWYRQSLGQGLEFLIYFQGNSAPDKSGLPSDRFSAERTGGSVSTLTIQRTQQEDSAVYLCASSSSPWTSLNEQFFGPGTRLTVL.

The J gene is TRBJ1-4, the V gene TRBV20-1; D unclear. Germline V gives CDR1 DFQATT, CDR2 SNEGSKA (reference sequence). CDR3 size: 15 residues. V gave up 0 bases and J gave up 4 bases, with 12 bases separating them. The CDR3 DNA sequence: TGCAGTGCTAGAGATCTACGAGAACTTAATGAAAAACTGTTTTTT. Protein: CSARDLRELNEKLFF.

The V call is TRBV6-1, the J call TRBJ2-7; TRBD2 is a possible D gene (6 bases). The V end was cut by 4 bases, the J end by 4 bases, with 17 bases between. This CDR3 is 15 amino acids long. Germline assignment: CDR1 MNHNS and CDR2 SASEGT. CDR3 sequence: CASSVGGYLPYEQYF. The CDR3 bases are TGTGCCAGCAGTGTAGGAGGGTACCTACCGTACGAGCAGTACTTC.

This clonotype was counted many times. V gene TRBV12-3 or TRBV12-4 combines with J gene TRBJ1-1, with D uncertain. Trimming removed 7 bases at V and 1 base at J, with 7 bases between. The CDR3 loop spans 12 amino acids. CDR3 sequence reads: CASTKGNTEAFF. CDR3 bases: TGTGCCAGCACAAAAGGGAACACTGAAGCTTTCTTT.

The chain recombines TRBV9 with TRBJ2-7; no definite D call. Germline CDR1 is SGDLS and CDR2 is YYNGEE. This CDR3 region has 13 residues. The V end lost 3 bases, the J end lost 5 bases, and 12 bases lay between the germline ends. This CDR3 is CASSEIPDDEQYF. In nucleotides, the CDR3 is TGTGCCAGCAGCGAAATACCGGACGACGAGCAGTACTTC.

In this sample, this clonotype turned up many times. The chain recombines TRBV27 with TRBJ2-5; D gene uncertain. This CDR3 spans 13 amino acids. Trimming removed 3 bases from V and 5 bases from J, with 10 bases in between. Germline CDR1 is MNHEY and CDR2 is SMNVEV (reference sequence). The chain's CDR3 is CASSLFIEETQYF. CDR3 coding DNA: TGTGCCAGCAGTTTGTTCATCGAGGAGACCCAGTACTTC.

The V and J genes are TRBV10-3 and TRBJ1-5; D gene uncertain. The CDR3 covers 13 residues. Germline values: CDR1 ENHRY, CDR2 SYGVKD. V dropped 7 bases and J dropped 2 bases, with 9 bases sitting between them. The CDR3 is CAITPGGNQPQHF. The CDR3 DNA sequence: TGTGCCATCACGCCTGGGGGCAATCAGCCCCAGCATTTT.

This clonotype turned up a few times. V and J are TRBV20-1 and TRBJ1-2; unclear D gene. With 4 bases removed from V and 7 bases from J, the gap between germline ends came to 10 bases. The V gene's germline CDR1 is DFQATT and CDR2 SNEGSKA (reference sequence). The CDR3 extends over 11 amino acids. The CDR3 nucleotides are TGCAGTGCTAAGAGTCGGGGTGGCTACACCTTC. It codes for CSAKSRGGYTF.

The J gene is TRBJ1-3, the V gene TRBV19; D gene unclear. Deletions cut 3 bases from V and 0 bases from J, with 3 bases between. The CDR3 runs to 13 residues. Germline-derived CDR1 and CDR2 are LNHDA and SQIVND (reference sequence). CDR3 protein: CASSISSGNTIYF. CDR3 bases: TGTGCCAGTAGTATTAGCTCTGGAAACACCATATATTTT.

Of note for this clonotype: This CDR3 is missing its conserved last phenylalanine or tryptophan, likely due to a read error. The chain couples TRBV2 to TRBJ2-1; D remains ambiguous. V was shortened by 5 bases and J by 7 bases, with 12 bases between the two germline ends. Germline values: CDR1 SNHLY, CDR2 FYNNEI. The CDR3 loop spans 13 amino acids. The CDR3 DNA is TGTGCCAGCAGTTTATCGGTTCGGAATGAGCAGTTCCTC. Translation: CASSLSVRNEQFL.

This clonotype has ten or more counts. CDR3 bases: TGTGCCAGCAGCTTAAGAGTTTCGGCTAGCGGGACGGTTTGGCAGTTCTTC. This gives the protein CASSLRVSASGTVWQFF. This rearrangement joins TRBV11-2 to TRBJ2-1, with 9 bases fitting TRBD2. CDR3 length equals 17 residues. Germline CDR1 and CDR2: SGHAT and FQNNGV. V lost 2 bases and J lost 12; bases outside the gene matches: 17.

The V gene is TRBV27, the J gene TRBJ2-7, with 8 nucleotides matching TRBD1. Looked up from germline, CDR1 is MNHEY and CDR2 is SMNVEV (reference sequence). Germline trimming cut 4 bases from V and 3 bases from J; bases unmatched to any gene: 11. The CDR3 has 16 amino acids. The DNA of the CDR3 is TGTGCCAGCAGTTCCCGTGGACAGGGTGGTGGCTACGAGCAGTACTTC. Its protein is CASSSRGQGGGYEQYF.

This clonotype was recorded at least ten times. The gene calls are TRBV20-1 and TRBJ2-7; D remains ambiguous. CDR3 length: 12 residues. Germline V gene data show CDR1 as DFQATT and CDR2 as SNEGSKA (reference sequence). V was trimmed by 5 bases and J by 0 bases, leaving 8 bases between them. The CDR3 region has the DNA TGCAGTGCTCCGACGATCTCCTACGAGCAGTACTTC. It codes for CSAPTISYEQYF.

Here the CDR3 reads CASSELGRADTQYF. CDR3 bases: TGTGCCAGCAGCGAGTTGGGTAGAGCCGATACGCAGTATTTT. V gene TRBV14 combines with J gene TRBJ2-3; D is undetermined. The V end lost 5 bases, the J end lost 6 bases, and 15 bases lay between the germline ends. CDR3 length equals 14 residues. CDR1 and CDR2 from the germline V gene are SGHDN and FVKESK.

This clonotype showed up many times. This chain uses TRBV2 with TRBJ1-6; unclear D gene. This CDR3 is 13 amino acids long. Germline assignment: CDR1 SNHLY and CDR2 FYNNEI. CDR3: CATGSSYNSPLHF. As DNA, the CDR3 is TGTGCTACCGGGAGCTCCTATAATTCACCCCTCCACTTT.